This TCR beta chain originates from a study of early T cells in non-severe SARS-CoV-2 infection. Study at large: The input, bulk RNA from unsorted whole blood, was sequenced, and chains were unpaired.

Study-wide results and caveats: There was a bias toward anti-spike CD8 responses in VDJdb matching, which missed private and CD4 specificities.

The CDR3 covers 16 residues. This clonotype was found many times. Its antigen remains unidentified. Individual cDNA molecules were tagged with unique molecular identifiers. TCRdb passed the 5' RACE reads through MiXCR, listing each CDR3 protein once. The sample yields tens of thousands of distinct CDR3 sequences, roughly 3.5% seen once. The sequence derives from an adult who was a healthcare worker with PCR-confirmed SARS-CoV-2 infection or an uninfected control (not recorded which). This chain uses TRBV21-1 with TRBJ2-2; TRBD1, as called in the table, went unchecked against the DNA. TRBV21-1 counts as a pseudogene. Source material: whole blood. The CDR3 here is CASSKGGQGFTGELFF. CDR3 nucleotide sequence: TGTGCCAGCAGCAAAGGGGGACAGGGCTTTACCGGGGAGCTGTTTTTT.